The clone carrying this T cell receptor (beta chain) has a count of ten or more. The data stem from a study of T-cell reconstitution after alpha-beta-depleted transplantation in children. The V end lost 2 bases, the J end lost 0 bases, and 11 bases lay between the germline ends. Germline CDR1 reads SGDLS; CDR2 reads YYNGEE. The CDR3 has 15 amino acids. Preparation of the TCRbeta library was carried out with unique molecular identifiers. One entry per CDR3 protein, called by TCRdb with MiXCR from the PCR reads. The table includes approximately 400,000 distinct CDR3 sequences, roughly 11% detected once.

This TCR was recovered from a human donor who donated a stem cell graft to a child with acute myeloid leukemia. V gene TRBV9 combines with J gene TRBJ1-1; no clear D. Specimen: PBMCs from the stem cell graft donor, collected from the stem cell graft. The CDR3 loop reads CASSVRIDMNTEAFF. The CDR3, as DNA: TGTGCCAGCAGCGTCAGGATTGATATGAACACTGAAGCTTTCTTT.